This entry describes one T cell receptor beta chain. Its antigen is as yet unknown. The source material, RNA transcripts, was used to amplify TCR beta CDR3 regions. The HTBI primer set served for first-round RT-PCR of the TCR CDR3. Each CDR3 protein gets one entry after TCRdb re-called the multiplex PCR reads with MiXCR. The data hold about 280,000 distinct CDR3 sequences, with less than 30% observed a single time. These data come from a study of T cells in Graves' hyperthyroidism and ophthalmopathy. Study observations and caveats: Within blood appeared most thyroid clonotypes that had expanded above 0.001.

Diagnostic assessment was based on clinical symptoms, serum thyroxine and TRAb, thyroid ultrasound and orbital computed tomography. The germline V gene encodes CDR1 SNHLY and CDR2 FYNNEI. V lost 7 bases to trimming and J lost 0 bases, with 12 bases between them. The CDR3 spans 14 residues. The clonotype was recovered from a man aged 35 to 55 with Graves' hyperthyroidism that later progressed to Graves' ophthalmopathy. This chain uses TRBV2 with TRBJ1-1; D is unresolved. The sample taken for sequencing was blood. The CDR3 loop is CASKREVLNTEAFF. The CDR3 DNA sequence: TGTGCCAGCAAGCGGGAGGTATTGAACACTGAAGCTTTCTTT.